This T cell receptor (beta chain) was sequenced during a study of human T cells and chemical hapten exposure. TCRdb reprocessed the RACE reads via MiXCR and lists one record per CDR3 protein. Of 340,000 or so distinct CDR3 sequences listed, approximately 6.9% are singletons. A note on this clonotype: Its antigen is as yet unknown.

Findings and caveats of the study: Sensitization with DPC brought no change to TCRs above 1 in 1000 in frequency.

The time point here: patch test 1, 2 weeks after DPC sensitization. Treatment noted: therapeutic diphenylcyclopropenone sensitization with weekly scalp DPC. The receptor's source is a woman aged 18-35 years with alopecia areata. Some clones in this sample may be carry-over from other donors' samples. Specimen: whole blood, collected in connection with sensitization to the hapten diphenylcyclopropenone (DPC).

The CDR3 nucleotides read TGCAGCGTTCAACCTTCATCGTCTGAAGCTTTCTTT. Translating gives CSVQPSSSEAFF. The V and J genes are TRBV29-1 and TRBJ1-1; no reliable D call. Trimming removed 5 bases from V and 6 bases from J, with 13 bases in between. Per germline, CDR1 SQVTM and CDR2 ANQGSEA. CDR3 length: 12 amino acids.